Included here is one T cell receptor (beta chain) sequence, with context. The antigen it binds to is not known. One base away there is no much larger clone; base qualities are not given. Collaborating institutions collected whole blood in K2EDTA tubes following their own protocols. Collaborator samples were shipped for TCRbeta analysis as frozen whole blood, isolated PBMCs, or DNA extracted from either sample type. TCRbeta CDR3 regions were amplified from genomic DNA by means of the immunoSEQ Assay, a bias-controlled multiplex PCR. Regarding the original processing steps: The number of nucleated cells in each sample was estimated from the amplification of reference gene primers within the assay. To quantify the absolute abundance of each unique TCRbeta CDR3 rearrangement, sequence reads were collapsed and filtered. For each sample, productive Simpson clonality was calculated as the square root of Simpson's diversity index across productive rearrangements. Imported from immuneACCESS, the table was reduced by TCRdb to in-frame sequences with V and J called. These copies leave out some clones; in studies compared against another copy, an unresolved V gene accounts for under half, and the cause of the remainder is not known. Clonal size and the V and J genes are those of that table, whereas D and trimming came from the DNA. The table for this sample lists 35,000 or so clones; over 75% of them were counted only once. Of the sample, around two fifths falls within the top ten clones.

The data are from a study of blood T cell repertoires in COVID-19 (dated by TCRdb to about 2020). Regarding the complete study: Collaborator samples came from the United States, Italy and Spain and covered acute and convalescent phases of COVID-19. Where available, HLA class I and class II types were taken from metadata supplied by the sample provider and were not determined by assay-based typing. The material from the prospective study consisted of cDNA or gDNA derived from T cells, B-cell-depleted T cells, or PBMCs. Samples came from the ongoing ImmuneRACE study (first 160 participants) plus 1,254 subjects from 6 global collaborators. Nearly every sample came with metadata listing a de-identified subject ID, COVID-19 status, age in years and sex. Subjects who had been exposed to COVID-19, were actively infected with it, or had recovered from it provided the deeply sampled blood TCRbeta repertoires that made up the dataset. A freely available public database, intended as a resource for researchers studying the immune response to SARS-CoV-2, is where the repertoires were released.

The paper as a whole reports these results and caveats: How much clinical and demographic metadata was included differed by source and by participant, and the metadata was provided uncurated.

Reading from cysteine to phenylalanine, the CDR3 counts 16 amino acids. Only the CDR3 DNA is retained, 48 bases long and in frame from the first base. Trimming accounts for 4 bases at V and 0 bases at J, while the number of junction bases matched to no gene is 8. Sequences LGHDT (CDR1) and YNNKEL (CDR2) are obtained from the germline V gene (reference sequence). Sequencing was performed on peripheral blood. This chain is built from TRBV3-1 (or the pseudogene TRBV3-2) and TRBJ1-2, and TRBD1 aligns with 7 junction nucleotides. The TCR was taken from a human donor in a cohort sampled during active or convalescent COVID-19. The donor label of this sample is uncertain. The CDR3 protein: CASSPRQGLANYGYTF. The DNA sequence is TGTGCCAGCAGCCCCCGACAGGGCCTAGCTAACTATGGCTACACCTTC.